One sample yielded the 3 T cell receptor beta chains listed below, sequenced in a study of radiation and T cells in renal cell carcinoma. Repertoires were generated with immunoSEQ multiplex PCR, while TCRdb's copy carries only in-frame clones and drops some. The sample lists fewer than 150,000 clones; 88% were seen once. Time point here: blood 2 weeks post-SBRT. Treatment noted: 15 Gy SBRT to primary tumor, nephrectomy 4 weeks later. The sample here was blood, taken from a patient whose treatment included radiotherapy and nephrectomy. The receptors were gathered from a woman between 65 and 79 years old with renal cell carcinoma.

The chain links TRBV2 to TRBJ1-2; D gene unclear. The CDR3 has 14 residues. Between the trimmed V and J ends, which lost 3 bases and 4 bases, there was a span of 12 bases. Germline CDR1 is SNHLY and CDR2 is FYNNEI. CDR3 region: CASSENLGSYGYTF. In DNA, the CDR3 is TGTGCCAGCAGTGAGAACCTGGGTAGCTATGGCTACACCTTC.

For the CDR3, the DNA is TGTGCCAGCAGTCCCGCACGAGGGCAGCCCCAGCATTTT. Its translation is CASSPARGQPQHF. This chain uses TRBV7-2 with TRBJ1-5, with D unresolved. Trimming stripped 6 bases from V and 7 bases from J, with 13 bases between. Germline values: CDR1 SGHTA, CDR2 FQGNSA. The CDR3 runs to 13 residues.

CDR3 nucleotides: TGTGCCAGCAGCCGTAGCGGGGGGGCGTATAGCAATCAGCCCCAGCATTTT. Protein sequence: CASSRSGGAYSNQPQHF. The V call is TRBV7-8, the J call TRBJ1-5; a weak D match, TRBD1 (6 bases). Germline assignment: CDR1 SGHVS and CDR2 FQNEAQ. This CDR3 is built from 17 residues. V lost 5 bases, J lost 0 bases, and 17 bases lay in between.